This passage covers 23 T cell receptor beta chains from one sample sequenced in a study of monozygotic twins with inflammatory bowel disease. TCRdb reanalyzed the 5' RACE reads, giving one entry per CDR3 protein sequence and no DNA. The clone table shows 400,000 to 500,000 distinct CDR3 sequences, with the ten largest holding 2.4%. The specimen was blood. These receptors all come from a human donor with ulcerative colitis or Crohn's disease, or a healthy co-twin of an affected twin (not recorded which).

This chain connects TRBV9 to TRBJ2-3; TCRdb's D call, TRBD2, is unchecked because there is no DNA. CDR1 and CDR2 from the germline V gene are SGDLS and YYNGEE. CDR3 size: 15 residues. CDR3 sequence: CASSVGAGGTDTQYF.

The chain carries TRBV6-1 and TRBJ1-2; with no DNA, the TCRdb D assignment of TRBD1 cannot be verified. This CDR3 has 16 residues. Per the germline V gene, CDR1 is MNHNS and CDR2 is SASEGT. This chain's CDR3 is CASSSFRDRGGYGYTF.

The chain employs TRBV6-5 and TRBJ2-7. CDR3 size: 15 residues. Looked up from germline, CDR1 is MNHEY and CDR2 is SVGAGI. This CDR3 reads CASSYGRRASYEQYF.

The gene calls are TRBV14 and TRBJ2-1; TCRdb reports TRBD1, a call that lacks DNA to check it against. There are 16 residues in the CDR3. Germline V gene sequence: CDR1 SGHDN, CDR2 FVKESK. The CDR3 sequence: CASSQLGASSYNEQFF.

The J gene is TRBJ2-1, the V gene TRBV4-3; without DNA, the TCRdb call of TRBD2 cannot be checked. Germline V gene data show CDR1 as LGHNA and CDR2 as YSLEER. The CDR3 is 15 amino acids. The CDR3 loop is CASSQAGTLNNEQFF.

The chain combines TRBV6-1 with TRBJ2-2; the D call from TCRdb, TRBD2, cannot be confirmed without DNA. Germline CDR1 and CDR2: MNHNS and SASEGT. This CDR3 has 17 residues. The chain's CDR3 is CASSRPWVGGDTGELFF.

The V call is TRBV10-3, the J call TRBJ1-2; TCRdb's D call of TRBD1 is untestable without DNA. Germline-derived CDR1 and CDR2 are ENHRY and SYGVKD. CDR3 size: 13 residues. CDR3 in amino acids: CAISAGQNYGYTF.

The CDR3 spells CAISESLGGLTNSYEQYF. The chain has TRBV10-3 and TRBJ2-7; TCRdb returns TRBD1, unconfirmable since there is no DNA. The CDR3 is 18 residues long. In germline, CDR1 is ENHRY, CDR2 SYGVKD.

This chain connects TRBV28 to TRBJ1-6. The CDR3 consists of 12 residues. CDR1 is MDHEN, CDR2 SYDVKM, per germline. The CDR3 spells CASSHGVSSLHF. The variable domain in full, with the rest retrieved from reference TRBV28 and TRBJ1-6, is DVKVTQSSRYLVKRTGEKVFLECVQDMDHENMFWYRQDPGLGLRLIYFSYDVKMKEKGDIPEGYSVSREKKERFSLILESASTNQTSMYLCASSHGVSSLHFGNGTRLTVT.

The gene calls are TRBV9 and TRBJ2-2; the TCRdb D gene call, TRBD1, has no DNA to confirm it. This CDR3 has 15 residues. The germline V gene encodes CDR1 SGDLS and CDR2 YYNGEE. CDR3 protein: CASNGQGLNTGELFF.

This chain uses TRBV5-1 with TRBJ2-3. Germline V gene lookup returns CDR1 SGHRS and CDR2 YFSETQ. CDR3 length: 13 amino acids. The CDR3 here is CASRETSTDTQYF.

CDR3: CSAERTSGAGELFF. The rearrangement joins TRBV20-1 to TRBJ2-2; TCRdb proposes TRBD2, but this gene call is untestable without DNA. The germline gives CDR1 DFQATT, CDR2 SNEGSKA (reference sequence). The CDR3 extends over 14 amino acids.

The gene calls are TRBV18 and TRBJ2-5; the D gene TCRdb calls, TRBD2, cannot be checked with no DNA. The V gene's germline CDR1 is KGHSH and CDR2 LQKENI. The CDR3 covers 17 residues. The chain's CDR3 is CASSPGPNGGPQETQYF.

The V gene is TRBV20-1, the J gene TRBJ2-1; TCRdb picks TRBD1, but there is no DNA to check that call. The CDR3 is made up of 16 amino acids. The germline V gene has CDR1 DFQATT and CDR2 SNEGSKA (reference sequence). The CDR3 loop is CSAEQWDRGSYNEQFF.

This sequence joins TRBV28 and TRBJ2-1; as DNA is missing, the TRBD1 call by TCRdb cannot be tested. The CDR3 loop spans 15 amino acids. Germline-derived CDR1 and CDR2 are MDHEN and SYDVKM. CDR3 sequence: CASSPTRGQNNEQFF.

The CDR3 sequence: CAISDPGTGVYEQFF. The chain has TRBV10-3 and TRBJ2-1; TCRdb's D call, TRBD1, is unchecked because there is no DNA. Per germline, CDR1 ENHRY and CDR2 SYGVKD. The length of the CDR3 is 15 residues.

The CDR3 loop reads CASGANYGYTF. The genes are TRBV19 and TRBJ1-2. This CDR3 comprises 11 residues. From germline, CDR1 is LNHDA and CDR2 SQIVND (reference sequence).

The chain carries TRBV10-3 and TRBJ2-1; without DNA, the TCRdb call of TRBD2 cannot be checked. The CDR3 sequence is 16 residues long. CDR1 is ENHRY, CDR2 SYGVKD, per germline. This CDR3 reads CAIAFGGGSQYNEQFF.

The chain is built from TRBV28 and TRBJ2-7; with no DNA, the TCRdb D assignment of TRBD1 cannot be verified. The CDR3 is made up of 14 amino acids. The V gene's germline CDR1 is MDHEN and CDR2 SYDVKM. The chain's CDR3 is CASSLRVGRSEQYF.

The chain employs TRBV18 and TRBJ2-3; without DNA, the TCRdb call of TRBD1 cannot be checked. Germline loops: CDR1 KGHSH, CDR2 LQKENI. The CDR3 extends over 15 amino acids. The CDR3 sequence is CASSPGGQSTDTQYF.

The V gene is TRBV12-3 or TRBV12-4, the J gene TRBJ2-1; TCRdb's D gene call, TRBD2, goes unchecked for lack of DNA. There are 16 residues in the CDR3. The CDR3 loop reads CASRRRGSGAHNEQFF.

The gene calls are TRBV20-1 and TRBJ2-1; lacking DNA, the TRBD1 call made by TCRdb goes unchecked. Germline V gives CDR1 DFQATT, CDR2 SNEGSKA (reference sequence). The CDR3 contains 17 residues. CDR3 protein: CSARDLRTPGKYNEQFF.

The chain uses TRBV4-1 and TRBJ1-4. The length of the CDR3 is 12 residues. Looked up from germline, CDR1 is MGHRA and CDR2 is YSYEKL. CDR3 amino acids: CASSERNEKLFF.